Here is one T cell receptor (beta chain) with its context. Its antigen remains unidentified. Other DNA sequences in this sample translate to the same CDR3. This record belongs to a study of shared clonotypes between healthy human individuals. Study outcomes and limitations: Expectations were that clonotype sharing among donors would be affected by sequencing depth.

CDR1 and CDR2 from the germline V gene are SGDLS and YYNGEE. The CDR3 loop spans 14 amino acids. V was trimmed by 0 bases and J by 0 bases, leaving 4 bases between them. Genomic DNA of every subset was divided equally among multiple immunoSEQ plates. The sorted-subset replicate PCRs were given approximately 190 ng DNA, which is roughly 30,000 T cell genomes. Per the original methods: Quality scores were absent from the junction-only immunoSEQ sequences, so filtering differed. The method was immunoSEQ multiplex PCR; TCRdb's version includes in-frame clones alone and lacks a portion of them. V and J calls and clone size come straight from that table; D and trimming were deduced from the DNA. The table includes about 2 million clones, around 96% detected once. The naive CD8 subset, CD45RO-negative cells positively selected for CCR7, excluded terminally differentiated effector memory CD45RA+ cells.

This clonotype was sampled from a man aged 18 to 30 in good health. The chain uses TRBV9 and TRBJ1-5, with D unresolved. The sequenced sample consisted of naive CD8+ T cells sorted from blood. CDR3 amino acids: CASSVGGSNQPQHF. The CDR3, as DNA: TGTGCCAGCAGCGTAGGCGGTAGCAATCAGCCCCAGCATTTT.